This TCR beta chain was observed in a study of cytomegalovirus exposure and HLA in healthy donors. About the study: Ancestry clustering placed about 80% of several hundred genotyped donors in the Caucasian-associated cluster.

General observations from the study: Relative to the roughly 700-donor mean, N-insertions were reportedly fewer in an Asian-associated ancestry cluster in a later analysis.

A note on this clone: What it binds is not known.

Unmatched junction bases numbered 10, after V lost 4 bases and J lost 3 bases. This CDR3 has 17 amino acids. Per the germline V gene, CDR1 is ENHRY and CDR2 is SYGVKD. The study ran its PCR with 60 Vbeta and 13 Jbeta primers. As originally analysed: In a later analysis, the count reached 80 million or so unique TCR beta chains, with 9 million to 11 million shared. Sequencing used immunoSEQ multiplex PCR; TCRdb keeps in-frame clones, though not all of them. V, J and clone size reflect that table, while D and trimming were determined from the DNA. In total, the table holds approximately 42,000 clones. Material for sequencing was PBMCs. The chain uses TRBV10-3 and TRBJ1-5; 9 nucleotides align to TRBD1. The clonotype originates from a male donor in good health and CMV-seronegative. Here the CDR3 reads CAISGTTGGADNQPQHF. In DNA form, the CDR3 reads TGTGCCATCAGTGGGACTACAGGGGGCGCGGACAATCAGCCCCAGCATTTT.